These 9 T cell receptor beta chains came from one sample sequenced in a study of OX40 agonist ivuxolimab in advanced cancers. Produced via immunoSEQ multiplex PCR; TCRdb's table is partial and in-frame only. Found here are under 20,000 clones, approximately 90% of them singletons; the top ten hold about 14%. The sample was CD4+ or CD8+ T cells sorted from blood, taken in a trial of the OX40 agonist ivuxolimab. These receptors all stem from an adult with an advanced solid tumor such as melanoma, head and neck, liver or kidney cancer.

The V gene is TRBV2, the J gene TRBJ2-3; D might be TRBD2 (6 bases). Germline loops: CDR1 SNHLY, CDR2 FYNNEI. CDR3 length equals 15 residues. The germline V and J ends were trimmed by 2 bases and 0 bases, with 9 bases remaining between them. This CDR3 is CASSELSGSTDTQYF. CDR3 nucleotides: TGTGCCAGCAGTGAACTTAGCGGAAGCACAGATACGCAGTATTTT.

The DNA of the CDR3 is TGTGCCAGCAGTGGCCCGGCGGGCACTGAAGCTTTCTTT. This codes for CASSGPAGTEAFF. This chain uses TRBV6-5 with TRBJ1-1; D unclear. Per the germline V gene, CDR1 is MNHEY and CDR2 is SVGAGI. V shed 5 bases and J shed 4 bases, with 11 bases lying between them. The CDR3 runs 13 residues.

This rearrangement joins TRBV6-6 to TRBJ2-7; D not certain. V was pared by 0 bases and J by 3 bases, with 6 bases between. The CDR3 extends over 13 amino acids. Per germline, CDR1 MNHNY and CDR2 SVGAGI (reference sequence). The CDR3 loop is CASSYSGSYEQYF. CDR3 sequence (DNA): TGTGCCAGCAGTTACTCCGGCAGCTACGAGCAGTACTTC.

The chain employs TRBV6-1 and TRBJ1-5; 8 bases align to TRBD1. Germline V gene data show CDR1 as MNHNS and CDR2 as SASEGT. The CDR3 is 14 residues long. Germline trimming cut 4 bases from V and 6 bases from J; bases unmatched to any gene: 5. The chain's CDR3 is CASSGTGGLQPQHF. The CDR3 DNA reads as TGTGCCAGCAGTGGTACAGGGGGTCTTCAGCCCCAGCATTTT.

The chain has TRBV7-9 and TRBJ1-3, with 9 bases that match TRBD1. Losses at the gene ends were 3 bases for V and 0 bases for J; bases not matched to a gene: 6. CDR3 length: 17 residues. Per germline, CDR1 SEHNR and CDR2 FQNEAQ (reference sequence). CDR3 sequence reads: CASSFPTGGDSGNTIYF. Written as DNA, the CDR3 is TGTGCCAGCAGCTTTCCGACAGGGGGAGACTCTGGAAACACCATATATTTT.

V is TRBV6-6 and J is TRBJ1-5; maybe TRBD1 (6 bases). V dropped 8 bases and J dropped 7 bases, with 12 bases sitting between them. This CDR3 contains 12 residues. Germline V gives CDR1 MNHNY, CDR2 SVGAGI (reference sequence). The CDR3 protein is CASHDRGQPQHF. The DNA of the CDR3 is TGTGCCAGCCACGATAGGGGGCAGCCCCAGCATTTT.

V gene TRBV6-5 combines with J gene TRBJ1-5; D gene unclear. V was cut by 7 bases and J by 5 bases, with 9 bases left in between. Germline CDR1 and CDR2: MNHEY and SVGAGI. The CDR3 contains 12 residues. CDR3 region: CASNGPYQPQHF. CDR3 sequence (DNA): TGTGCCAGCAACGGACCCTATCAGCCCCAGCATTTT.

The chain is built from TRBV6-1 and TRBJ1-2; unclear D gene. CDR1 MNHNS and CDR2 SASEGT come from the germline V gene. Trimming cost V 6 bases and J 4 bases, with 15 bases left between them. This CDR3 is 14 amino acids long. CDR3 protein: CASRARIRFYGYTF. CDR3 coding DNA: TGTGCCAGCAGAGCTAGGATTAGGTTCTATGGCTACACCTTC.

This clone rates as medium-sized. The V call is TRBV7-6, the J call TRBJ2-1, with unresolved D. Trimming pared 2 bases from V and 9 bases from J, leaving 5 bases between. Germline values: CDR1 SGHVS, CDR2 FNYEAQ. The CDR3 has 11 residues. This chain's CDR3 is CASSLLGEQFF. The CDR3 nucleotides are TGTGCCAGCAGCTTATTAGGTGAGCAGTTCTTC.